This T cell receptor (beta chain) derives from a study of shared clonotypes between healthy human individuals. CDR1 and CDR2 from the germline V gene are SGHDT and YYEEEE. The CDR3 has 14 amino acids. V was trimmed by 1 base and J by 4 bases, leaving 11 bases between them. Data came from immunoSEQ multiplex PCR; TCRdb stores just in-frame clones and leaves some out. The data contain 2,100,000 or so clones, around 95% of them singletons. This chain joins TRBV5-6 and TRBJ1-2; D uncertain. The sequenced material came from naive CD4+ T cells sorted from blood. The subset was: CD45RA+ positively selected. The sequence was obtained from a man aged 18-30 years in good health. The CDR3 DNA follows: TGTGCCAGCAGCTTGAGTGGAGGCCTCTATGGCTACACCTTC. Its protein product is CASSLSGGLYGYTF.